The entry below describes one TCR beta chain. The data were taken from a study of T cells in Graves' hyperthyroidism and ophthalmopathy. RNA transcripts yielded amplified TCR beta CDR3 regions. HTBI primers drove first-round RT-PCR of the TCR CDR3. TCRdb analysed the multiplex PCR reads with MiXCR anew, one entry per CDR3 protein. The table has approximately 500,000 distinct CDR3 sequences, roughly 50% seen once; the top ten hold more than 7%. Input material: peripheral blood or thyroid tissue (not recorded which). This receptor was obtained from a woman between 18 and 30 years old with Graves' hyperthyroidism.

The CDR3 DNA reads as TGCAGCTTAAGTGGTGGTGGGACTAGCTCCTACGAGCAGTACTTC. This gives the protein CSLSGGGTSSYEQYF. This chain uses TRBV29-1 with TRBJ2-7; TRBD2 matches 8 bases. The V and J ends lost 8 bases and 0 bases, in that order; junction bases with no gene match: 12. Looked up from germline, CDR1 is SQVTM and CDR2 is ANQGSEA. This CDR3 is 15 amino acids long.